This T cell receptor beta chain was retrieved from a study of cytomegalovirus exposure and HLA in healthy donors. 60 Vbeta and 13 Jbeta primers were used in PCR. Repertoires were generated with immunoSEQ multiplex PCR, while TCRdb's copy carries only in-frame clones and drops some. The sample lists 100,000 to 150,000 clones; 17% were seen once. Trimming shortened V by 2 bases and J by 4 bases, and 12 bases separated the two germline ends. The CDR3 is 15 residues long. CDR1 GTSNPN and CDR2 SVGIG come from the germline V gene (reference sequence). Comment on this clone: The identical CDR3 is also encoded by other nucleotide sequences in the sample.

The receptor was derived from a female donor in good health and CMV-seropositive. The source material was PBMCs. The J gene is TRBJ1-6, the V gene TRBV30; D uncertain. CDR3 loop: CAWSRISSYNSPLHF. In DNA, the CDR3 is TGTGCCTGGAGTCGTATTAGCTCATATAATTCACCCCTCCACTTT.